This T cell receptor beta chain comes out of a study of OX40 agonist ivuxolimab in advanced cancers. Study as a whole: Each patient was given ivuxolimab into a vein every 2 weeks, at 0.01 to 10 mg/kg. Patients enrolled in dose escalation were diagnosed with hepatocellular carcinoma, melanoma, renal cell or head and neck cancer. A mean age of around 66 years, range roughly 20 to 90, was recorded, and more than 80% were male.

The CDR3 is 13 residues long. Germline CDR1 reads SGHTA; CDR2 reads FQGTGA. V was clipped by 8 bases and J by 0 bases, with 10 bases between them. Study observations and caveats: Low normalized T-cell clonal expansion was additionally recorded for some nonresponders.

In the case of this clone: Its target is not known.

The method was immunoSEQ multiplex PCR; TCRdb's version includes in-frame clones alone and lacks a portion of them. Of approximately 100,000 clones in the sample, roughly nine tenths are singletons; the top ten hold approximately 0.34%. The sequence came from an adult with an advanced solid tumor such as melanoma, head and neck, liver or kidney cancer. The sequencing used CD4+ or CD8+ T cells sorted from blood, collected in a trial of the OX40 agonist ivuxolimab. The rearrangement joins TRBV7-3 to TRBJ1-1; no definite D call. As DNA, the CDR3 is TGTGCCAGCTCTGCTGAAGTGAACACTGAAGCTTTCTTT. It encodes CASSAEVNTEAFF.